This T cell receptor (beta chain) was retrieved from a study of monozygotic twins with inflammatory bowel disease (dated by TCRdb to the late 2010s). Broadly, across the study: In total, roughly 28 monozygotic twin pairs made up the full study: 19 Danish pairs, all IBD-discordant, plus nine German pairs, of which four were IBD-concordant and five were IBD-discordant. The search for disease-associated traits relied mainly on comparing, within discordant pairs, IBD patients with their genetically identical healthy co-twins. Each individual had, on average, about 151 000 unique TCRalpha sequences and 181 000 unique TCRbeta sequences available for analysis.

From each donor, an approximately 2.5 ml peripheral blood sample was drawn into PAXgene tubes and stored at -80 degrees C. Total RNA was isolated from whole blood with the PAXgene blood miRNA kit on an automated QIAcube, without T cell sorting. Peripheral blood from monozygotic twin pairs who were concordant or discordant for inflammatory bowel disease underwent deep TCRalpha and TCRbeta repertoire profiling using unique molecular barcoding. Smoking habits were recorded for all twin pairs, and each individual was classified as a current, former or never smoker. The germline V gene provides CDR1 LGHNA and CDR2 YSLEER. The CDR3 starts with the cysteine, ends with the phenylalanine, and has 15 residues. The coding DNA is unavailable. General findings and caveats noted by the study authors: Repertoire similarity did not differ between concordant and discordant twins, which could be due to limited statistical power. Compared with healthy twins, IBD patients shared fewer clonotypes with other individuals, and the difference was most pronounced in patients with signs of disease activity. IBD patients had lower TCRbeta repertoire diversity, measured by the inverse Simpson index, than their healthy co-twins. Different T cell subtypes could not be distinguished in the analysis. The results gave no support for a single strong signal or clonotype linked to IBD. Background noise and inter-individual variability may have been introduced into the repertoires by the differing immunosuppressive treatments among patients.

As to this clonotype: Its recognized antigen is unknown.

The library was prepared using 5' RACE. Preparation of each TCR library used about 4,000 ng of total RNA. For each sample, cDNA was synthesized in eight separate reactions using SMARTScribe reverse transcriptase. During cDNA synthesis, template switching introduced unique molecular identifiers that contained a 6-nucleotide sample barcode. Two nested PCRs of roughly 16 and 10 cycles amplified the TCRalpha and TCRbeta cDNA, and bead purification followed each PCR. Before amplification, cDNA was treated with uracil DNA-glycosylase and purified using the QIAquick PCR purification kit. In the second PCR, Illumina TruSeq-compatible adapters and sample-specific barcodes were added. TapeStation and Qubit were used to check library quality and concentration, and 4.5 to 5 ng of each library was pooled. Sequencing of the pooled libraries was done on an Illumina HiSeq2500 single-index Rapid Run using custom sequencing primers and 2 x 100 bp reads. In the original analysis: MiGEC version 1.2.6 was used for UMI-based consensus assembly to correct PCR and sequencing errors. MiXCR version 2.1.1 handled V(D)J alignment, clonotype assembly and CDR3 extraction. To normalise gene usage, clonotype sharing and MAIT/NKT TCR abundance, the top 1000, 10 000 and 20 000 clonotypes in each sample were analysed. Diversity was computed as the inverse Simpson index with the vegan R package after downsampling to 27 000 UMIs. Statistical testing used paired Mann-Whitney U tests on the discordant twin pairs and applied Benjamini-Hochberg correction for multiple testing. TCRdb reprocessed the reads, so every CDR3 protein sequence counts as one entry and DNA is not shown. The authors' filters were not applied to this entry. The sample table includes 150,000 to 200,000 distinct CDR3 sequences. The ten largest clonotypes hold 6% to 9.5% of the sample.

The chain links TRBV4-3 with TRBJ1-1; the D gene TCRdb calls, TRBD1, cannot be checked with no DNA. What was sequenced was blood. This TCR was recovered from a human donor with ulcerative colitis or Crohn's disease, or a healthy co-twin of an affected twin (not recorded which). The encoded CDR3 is CASSLGTGGDTEAFF.